Below are 5 T cell receptor beta chains sequenced from a single sample in a study of response to subunit inactivated influenza vaccine. TCRdb ran MiXCR on the RT-PCR reads and lists one entry per CDR3 protein. The sample consists of more than 400,000 distinct CDR3 sequences, roughly 9.8% of them appearing once. This sample comprised PBMCs from blood, obtained about 40 days after vaccination. Every receptor here comes from a man aged 50 or older who received an inactivated influenza vaccine.

This clonotype was recorded at least ten times. The chain has TRBV10-3 and TRBJ2-3; D is perhaps TRBD1 or TRBD2 (6 bases each). The germline V gene has CDR1 ENHRY and CDR2 SYGVKD. The CDR3 consists of 15 residues. Trimming stripped 4 bases from V and 3 bases from J, with 14 bases between. CDR3 sequence reads: CAISATGAQTDTQYF. CDR3 nucleotides: TGTGCCATCAGTGCTACGGGGGCGCAAACAGATACGCAGTATTTT.

This clonotype came up a few times. The chain combines TRBV5-1 with TRBJ1-2, with TRBD1 matching 9 bases. Losses at the gene ends were 4 bases for V and 2 bases for J; bases not matched to a gene: 6. This CDR3 comprises 15 residues. Germline V lookup: CDR1 SGHRS, CDR2 YFSETQ. The CDR3 DNA reads as TGCGCCAGCAGCGGACTGACAGGGGGAAACTATGGCTACACCTTC. It codes for CASSGLTGGNYGYTF.

The V and J genes are TRBV10-3 and TRBJ2-7; D perhaps matches TRBD1 (6 bases). Germline-derived CDR1 and CDR2 are ENHRY and SYGVKD. CDR3 size: 14 residues. V lost 6 bases, J lost 0 bases, and 12 bases lay in between. The CDR3 coding sequence is TGTGCCATCAGAGATAGGGGGAACTCCTACGAGCAGTACTTC. It is translated as CAIRDRGNSYEQYF.

There are a few counts of this clonotype. The chain has TRBV12-3 or TRBV12-4 and TRBJ1-4; perhaps TRBD1 as D (6 bases). The V end lost 6 bases, the J end lost 6 bases, and 11 bases lay between the germline ends. CDR3 length equals 13 residues. The chain's CDR3 is CASRQGLDEKLFF. In nucleotides, the CDR3 is TGTGCCAGCAGACAGGGTTTGGATGAAAAACTGTTTTTT.

The chain employs TRBV20-1 and TRBJ2-3; D is possibly TRBD1 or TRBD2 (5 bases each). The CDR3 contains 15 residues. Germline values: CDR1 DFQATT, CDR2 SNEGSKA (reference sequence). Trimming took off 0 bases at V and 8 bases at J, with 18 bases between the two ends. The CDR3 DNA follows: TGCAGTGCTAGAGACTGGGACCGTACTCCCGCTACGCAGTATTTT. Its translation is CSARDWDRTPATQYF.